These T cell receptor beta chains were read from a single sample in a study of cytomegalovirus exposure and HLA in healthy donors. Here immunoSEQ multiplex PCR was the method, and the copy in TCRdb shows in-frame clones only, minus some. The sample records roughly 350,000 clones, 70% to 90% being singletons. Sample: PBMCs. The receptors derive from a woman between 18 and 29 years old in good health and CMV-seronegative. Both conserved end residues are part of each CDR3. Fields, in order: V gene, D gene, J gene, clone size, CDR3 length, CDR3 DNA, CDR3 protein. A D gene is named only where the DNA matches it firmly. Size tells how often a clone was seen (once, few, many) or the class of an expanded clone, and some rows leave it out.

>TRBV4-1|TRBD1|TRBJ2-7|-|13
TGCGCCAGCAGCCGCCAGGGGGCTGGGGAGCAGTACTTC
CASSRQGAGEQYF
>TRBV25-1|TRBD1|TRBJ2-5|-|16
TGTGCCAGCAGTGAATTCGCCGGGACAGGCCAAGAGACCCAGTACTTC
CASSEFAGTGQETQYF
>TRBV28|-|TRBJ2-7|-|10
TGTGCCAGCAGTCATTACGAGCAGTACTTC
CASSHYEQYF
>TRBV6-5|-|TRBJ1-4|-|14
TGTGCCAGCAGTTATAGCTCCACCCTCGAAAAACTGTTTTTT
CASSYSSTLEKLFF
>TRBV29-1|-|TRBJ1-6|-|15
TGCAGCGTCCCTCTGGGCGGAGGGAGTAATTCACCCCTCCACTTT
CSVPLGGGSNSPLHF
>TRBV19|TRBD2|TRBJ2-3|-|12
TGTGCCAAACTTAGCGGGACAGATACGCAGTATTTT
CAKLSGTDTQYF
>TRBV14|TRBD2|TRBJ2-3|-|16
TGTGCCAGCAGCCCATTACTAGCGATAAGCACAGATACGCAGTATTTT
CASSPLLAISTDTQYF
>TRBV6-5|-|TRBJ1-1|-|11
TGTGCCAGCAGTTGGGGGGCTGAAGCTTTCTTT
CASSWGAEAFF
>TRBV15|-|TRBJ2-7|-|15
TGTGCCACCAGCAGAGATTTAGCGGACTCCTACGAGCAGTACTTC
CATSRDLADSYEQYF
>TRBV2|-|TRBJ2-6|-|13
TGTGCCAGCATCAGGACTGGGGCCAACGTCCTGACTTTC
CASIRTGANVLTF
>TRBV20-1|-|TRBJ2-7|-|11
TGCAGTGCTAGGGGGCCGGGCGAGCAGTACTTC
CSARGPGEQYF
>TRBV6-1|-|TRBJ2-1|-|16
TGTGCCAGCAGGGAAGCAGGGGTTAAGGGCTACAATGAGCAGTTCTTC
CASREAGVKGYNEQFF
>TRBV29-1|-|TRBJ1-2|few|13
TGCAGCGTTGAACCCTTCAGCGTAGAAGGCTACACCTTC
CSVEPFSVEGYTF
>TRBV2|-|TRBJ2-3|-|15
TGTGCCAGCAGTGAAGACCGGGACACTGGAGATACGCAGTATTTT
CASSEDRDTGDTQYF
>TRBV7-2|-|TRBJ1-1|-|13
TGTGCCAGCAGCTTATGGACAGAAGTGGAAGCTTTCTTT
CASSLWTEVEAFF
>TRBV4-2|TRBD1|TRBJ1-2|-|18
TGTGCCAGCAGCCAAGAAGGGGGCGGGACAGAAGCTATCTATGGCTACACCTTC
CASSQEGGGTEAIYGYTF
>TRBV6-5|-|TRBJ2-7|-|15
TGTGCCGGCAGTTACTCGATTGGGGACACCTACGAGCAGTACTTC
CAGSYSIGDTYEQYF
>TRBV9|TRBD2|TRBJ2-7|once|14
TGTGCCAGCAGCGTAGGGCGGGAGACCTACGAGCAGTACTTC
CASSVGRETYEQYF
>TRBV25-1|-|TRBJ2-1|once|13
TGTGCCAGCAGTGAAAGTACGGCGGCTTGGCAGTTCTTC
CASSESTAAWQFF
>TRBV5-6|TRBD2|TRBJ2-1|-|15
TGTGCCAGCAGCATAGGACTAGCGGACTACAATGAGCAGTTCTTC
CASSIGLADYNEQFF
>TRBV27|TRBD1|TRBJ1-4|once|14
TGTGCCAGCAGGCGCGGGACAGGGTACGAAAAACTGTTTTTT
CASRRGTGYEKLFF
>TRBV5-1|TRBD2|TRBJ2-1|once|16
TGCGCCAGCAGCCCGGGGGGGAGGACATCCTACAATGAGCAGTTCTTC
CASSPGGRTSYNEQFF
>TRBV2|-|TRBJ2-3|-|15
TGTGCCAGCAGTGAGCAGGGCCTGGGCACAGATACGCAGTATTTT
CASSEQGLGTDTQYF
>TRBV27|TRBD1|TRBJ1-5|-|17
TGTGCCAGCAGACTCACAGGGGGCGTCTTCAGCAATCAGCCCCAGCATTTT
CASRLTGGVFSNQPQHF
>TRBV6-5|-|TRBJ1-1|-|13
TGTGCCAGCAGTTACGGGGCTGACACTGAAGCTTTCTTT
CASSYGADTEAFF
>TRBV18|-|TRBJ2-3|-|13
TGTGCCAGCTCACCCGGACGGGGAGATACGCAGTATTTT
CASSPGRGDTQYF
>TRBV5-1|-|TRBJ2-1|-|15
TGCGCCAGCAGCCTTAGCGTTCTCTCCTACAATGAGCAGTTCTTC
CASSLSVLSYNEQFF
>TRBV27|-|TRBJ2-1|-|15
TGTGCCAGCAGTTGGGGCGGACAACGCTCCAATGAGCAGTTCTTC
CASSWGGQRSNEQFF
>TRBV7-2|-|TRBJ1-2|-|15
TGTGCCAGCAGCTTCGGTCTTACAGGGAGCTATGGCTACACCTTC
CASSFGLTGSYGYTF
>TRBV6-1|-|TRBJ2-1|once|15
TGTGCCAGCAGTGATATGGTTGGGCCCTACAATGAGCAGTTCTTC
CASSDMVGPYNEQFF
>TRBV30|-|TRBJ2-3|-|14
TGTGCCTGGAGTGTAGGACAGTTCACAGATACGCAGTATTTT
CAWSVGQFTDTQYF
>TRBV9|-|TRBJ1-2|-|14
TGTGCCAGCAGCCCCTCGGAGGGCGGCTGGGGCTACACCTTC
CASSPSEGGWGYTF
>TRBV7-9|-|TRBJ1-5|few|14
TGTGCCAGCAGTCAAGGACAGCCTGCTCAGCCCCAGCATTTT
CASSQGQPAQPQHF
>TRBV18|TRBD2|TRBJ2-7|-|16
TGTGCCAGCTCACCACCCGGACTAGCGGGAACCTACGAGCAGTACTTC
CASSPPGLAGTYEQYF
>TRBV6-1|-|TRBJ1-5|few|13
TGTGCCAGCAGTGGAGAACTAGATCAGCCCCAGCATTTT
CASSGELDQPQHF
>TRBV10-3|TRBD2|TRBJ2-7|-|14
TGTGCCATCAGTCCCCCGGGAGGGCGCTACGAGCAGTACTTC
CAISPPGGRYEQYF
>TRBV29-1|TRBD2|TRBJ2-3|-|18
TGCAGCGTTGTTCGGAAAGGGACTAGCGGGAGGCAAGGTCATACGCAGTATTTT
CSVVRKGTSGRQGHTQYF
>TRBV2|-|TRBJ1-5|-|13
TGTGCCAGCACCGACCAACTAAATCAGCCCCAGCATTTT
CASTDQLNQPQHF
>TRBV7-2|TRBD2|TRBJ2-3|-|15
TGTGCCAGCAGCTATACGACTAGCGGCACAGATACGCAGTATTTT
CASSYTTSGTDTQYF
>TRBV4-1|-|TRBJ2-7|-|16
TGCGCCAGCAGCCAAGGTCAGGCCAGGGGCTCCTACGAGCAGTACTTC
CASSQGQARGSYEQYF
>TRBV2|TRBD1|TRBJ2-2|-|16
TGTGCCAGCAGTCAAGGGACAGGGGAAAGGGCCGGGGAGCTGTTTTTT
CASSQGTGERAGELFF
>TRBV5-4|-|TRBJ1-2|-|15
TGTGCCAGCAGCTCACAACAGTCCTTGGACTATGGCTACACCTTC
CASSSQQSLDYGYTF
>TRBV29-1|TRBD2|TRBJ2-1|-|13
TGCAGCGTTGTGTCTAGCGGCTACAATGAGCAGTTCTTC
CSVVSSGYNEQFF
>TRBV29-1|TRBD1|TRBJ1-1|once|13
TGCAGCGGACAGGGGACAGGGGGCACTGAAGCTTTCTTT
CSGQGTGGTEAFF
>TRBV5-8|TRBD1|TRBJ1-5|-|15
TGTGCCAGCAGCTTGAGTGGGACAGGGTCTCAGCCCCAGCATTTT
CASSLSGTGSQPQHF
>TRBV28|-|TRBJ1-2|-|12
TGTGCCAGCAGTTTATCACAGTATGGCTACACCTTC
CASSLSQYGYTF